These T cell receptor beta chains were read from a single sample in a study of blood T cell repertoires in COVID-19. TCRdb keeps only in-frame clones here, not all; method: immunoSEQ multiplex PCR. The sample yields tens of thousands of clones, almost 85% seen once. Sample: peripheral blood. The receptor set was obtained from a man between 60 and 75 years old with acute or convalescent COVID-19. Each CDR3 is given without its conserved first and last residue. D genes are given only for firm matches. Expanded clones get a size class; other rows say once, few or many, or leave the size out.

v_gene: TRBV15
d_gene: TRBD1
abundance: -
CDR3aa: ATSRDTTGGPLH

v_gene: TRBV27
d_gene: -
abundance: -
CDR3aa: ASKLLQGGNEKLF

v_gene: TRBV7-9
d_gene: -
abundance: -
CDR3aa: ASNVRQERGELF

v_gene: TRBV3-1/TRBV3-2
d_gene: -
abundance: -
CDR3aa: ASSQGEVIDTQY

v_gene: TRBV2
d_gene: TRBD1
abundance: once
CDR3aa: ASSRPGTGQGYT

v_gene: TRBV7-9
d_gene: -
abundance: -
CDR3aa: AINSLDSGNTIY

v_gene: TRBV19
d_gene: TRBD1
abundance: once
CDR3aa: ASSNVPGQGAF

v_gene: TRBV28
d_gene: -
abundance: -
CDR3aa: ASSLSPGGGSAGNTIY

v_gene: TRBV7-2
d_gene: -
abundance: few
CDR3aa: ASSRGQQSMNTEAF

v_gene: TRBV4-1
d_gene: -
abundance: -
CDR3aa: ASSQPGGNQPQH

v_gene: TRBV13
d_gene: -
abundance: once
CDR3aa: ASSTTGSGYEQY

v_gene: TRBV27
d_gene: -
abundance: -
CDR3aa: ASSPGRGAGELF

v_gene: TRBV11-2
d_gene: TRBD2
abundance: -
CDR3aa: ASRRSGGVAGELF

v_gene: TRBV5-5
d_gene: TRBD1
abundance: -
CDR3aa: ASSSGQAEKLF

v_gene: TRBV18
d_gene: TRBD1
abundance: -
CDR3aa: ASTTGGRDTEAF

v_gene: TRBV9
d_gene: -
abundance: -
CDR3aa: ASSPNDGQQETQY

v_gene: TRBV24-1
d_gene: -
abundance: -
CDR3aa: ATSVQRTDTQY

v_gene: TRBV7-2
d_gene: -
abundance: -
CDR3aa: ASTQNSGRGEKLF

v_gene: TRBV6-5
d_gene: TRBD2
abundance: once
CDR3aa: ASLGRGVGTGELF

v_gene: TRBV9
d_gene: TRBD1
abundance: once
CDR3aa: ASSVQGADTEAF

v_gene: TRBV2
d_gene: TRBD1
abundance: -
CDR3aa: ASRGQGAGSPLH

v_gene: TRBV4-1
d_gene: -
abundance: -
CDR3aa: ASSQEERVYYEQY

v_gene: TRBV5-1
d_gene: TRBD1
abundance: -
CDR3aa: ASSNPGQGSNEQF

v_gene: TRBV12-3/TRBV12-4
d_gene: -
abundance: -
CDR3aa: ASSLPRGEAF

v_gene: TRBV5-4
d_gene: TRBD2
abundance: -
CDR3aa: ASSSGLAGGGEQF

v_gene: TRBV18
d_gene: TRBD1
abundance: -
CDR3aa: ASSEGAANEKLF

v_gene: TRBV21-1
d_gene: -
abundance: -
CDR3aa: ASSPRIFKKGQGPHCHPQH

v_gene: TRBV5-1
d_gene: TRBD1
abundance: -
CDR3aa: ASSGRTGVVNEKLF

v_gene: TRBV18
d_gene: TRBD2
abundance: -
CDR3aa: ASSPGTSGGQETQY

v_gene: TRBV2
d_gene: TRBD1
abundance: -
CDR3aa: ASSEGQSSATNEKLF

v_gene: TRBV19
d_gene: TRBD2
abundance: -
CDR3aa: ASRTPREADTQY

v_gene: TRBV3-1/TRBV3-2
d_gene: -
abundance: once
CDR3aa: ASSQGGVTEAF

v_gene: TRBV10-1
d_gene: -
abundance: -
CDR3aa: ASSESSGGGSQH

v_gene: TRBV27
d_gene: -
abundance: -
CDR3aa: ASSKAYPGYGYT

v_gene: TRBV7-2
d_gene: TRBD2
abundance: once
CDR3aa: ASSLGGRSYNEQF

v_gene: TRBV4-3
d_gene: TRBD2
abundance: -
CDR3aa: ASKAGGPSSYNEQF

v_gene: TRBV19
d_gene: -
abundance: -
CDR3aa: ASSASGGRGNQPQH

v_gene: TRBV5-1
d_gene: -
abundance: -
CDR3aa: ASMSSGANVLT

v_gene: TRBV6-5
d_gene: TRBD2
abundance: -
CDR3aa: ASSLGTSGESYEQY

v_gene: TRBV5-1
d_gene: TRBD1
abundance: -
CDR3aa: ASSMGQGGNEQY

v_gene: TRBV2
d_gene: TRBD1
abundance: -
CDR3aa: ASRETGGDPEAF

v_gene: TRBV10-3
d_gene: TRBD1
abundance: -
CDR3aa: AISARAGGDTEAF

v_gene: TRBV7-9
d_gene: -
abundance: -
CDR3aa: ASSLGLGTDTQY

v_gene: TRBV7-8
d_gene: -
abundance: -
CDR3aa: ASRLGGTVANTEAF

v_gene: TRBV12-3/TRBV12-4
d_gene: TRBD1
abundance: -
CDR3aa: ASSPGQGGELF

v_gene: TRBV5-1
d_gene: TRBD2
abundance: -
CDR3aa: ASSLPSSGSTNEQF

v_gene: TRBV4-1
d_gene: TRBD1
abundance: -
CDR3aa: ASSRGQTGSLYGYT

v_gene: TRBV19
d_gene: -
abundance: -
CDR3aa: ASSMTRRGFETQY

v_gene: TRBV12-3/TRBV12-4
d_gene: -
abundance: -
CDR3aa: ASSSQGWGYT

v_gene: TRBV14
d_gene: -
abundance: few
CDR3aa: ASSQDRPPLH

v_gene: TRBV6-5
d_gene: TRBD2
abundance: -
CDR3aa: ASSLAGVTDEQF

v_gene: TRBV9
d_gene: -
abundance: -
CDR3aa: ASSGLERAYNEQF

v_gene: TRBV6-2/TRBV6-3
d_gene: -
abundance: once
CDR3aa: ASSYSAGQQETQY

v_gene: TRBV30
d_gene: -
abundance: -
CDR3aa: AWKSGLDEQY

v_gene: TRBV12-3/TRBV12-4
d_gene: -
abundance: -
CDR3aa: ASSFEGQPQH

v_gene: TRBV6-5
d_gene: TRBD2
abundance: -
CDR3aa: ASSTRTGGETQY

v_gene: TRBV7-2
d_gene: -
abundance: once
CDR3aa: ASSLQWGETQY

v_gene: TRBV28
d_gene: TRBD1
abundance: -
CDR3aa: ASRLTGATYEQY

v_gene: TRBV6-5
d_gene: TRBD2
abundance: -
CDR3aa: ASSYYWTSGSGEQY